This T cell receptor beta chain was recovered during a study of T-cell memory formation after mild COVID-19. TCRdb called the 5' RACE reads again in MiXCR, with one record for every CDR3 protein. The repertoire has about 130,000 distinct CDR3 sequences, about 6% of them found once; the top ten carry 2% to 2.5%. Notes on this clonotype: A much larger clone is a single base away; this may be a read error.

The CDR3 totals 12 residues. V was cut by 8 bases and J by 8 bases, with 14 bases left in between. This sequence joins TRBV12-3 or TRBV12-4 and TRBJ2-3; no clear D gene. The receptor comes from an adult woman who had mild COVID-19 (a few samples of this study predate the infection). Cell type and time point are not known. Sequenced input: PBMCs or a T cell subset sorted from them (not recorded which). The CDR3 loop is CASGSARLTQYF. As DNA, the CDR3 is TGTGCCAGCGGTTCCGCGCGCCTTACGCAGTATTTT.